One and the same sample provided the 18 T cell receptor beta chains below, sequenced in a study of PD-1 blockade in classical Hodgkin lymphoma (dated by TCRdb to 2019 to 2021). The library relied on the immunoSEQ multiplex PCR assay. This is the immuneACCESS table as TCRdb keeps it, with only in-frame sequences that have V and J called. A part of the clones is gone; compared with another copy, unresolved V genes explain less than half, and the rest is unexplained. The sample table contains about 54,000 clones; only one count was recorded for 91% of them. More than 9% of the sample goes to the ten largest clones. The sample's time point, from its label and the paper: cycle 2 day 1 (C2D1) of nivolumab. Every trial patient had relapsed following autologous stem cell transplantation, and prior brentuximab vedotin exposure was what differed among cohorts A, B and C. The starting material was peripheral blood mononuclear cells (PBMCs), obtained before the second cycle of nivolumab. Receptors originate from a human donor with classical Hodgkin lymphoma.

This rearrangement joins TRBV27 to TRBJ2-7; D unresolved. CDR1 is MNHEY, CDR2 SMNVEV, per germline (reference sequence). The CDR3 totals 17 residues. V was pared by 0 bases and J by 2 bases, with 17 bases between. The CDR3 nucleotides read TGTGCCAGCAGTTTATCAGTCGGGTTTGGGAAAACCTACGAGCAGTACTTC. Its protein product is CASSLSVGFGKTYEQYF.

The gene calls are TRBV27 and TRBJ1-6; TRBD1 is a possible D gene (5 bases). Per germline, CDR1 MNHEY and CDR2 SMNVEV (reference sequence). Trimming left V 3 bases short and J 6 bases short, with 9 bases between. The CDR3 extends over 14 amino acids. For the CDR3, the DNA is TGTGCCAGCAGTTTGGGGACGGCTAATTCACCCCTCCACTTT. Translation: CASSLGTANSPLHF.

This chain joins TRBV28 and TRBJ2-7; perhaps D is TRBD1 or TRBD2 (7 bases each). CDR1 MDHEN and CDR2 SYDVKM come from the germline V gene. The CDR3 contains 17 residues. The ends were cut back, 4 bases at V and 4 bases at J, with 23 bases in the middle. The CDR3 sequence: CASSSPNGLGDRYEQYF. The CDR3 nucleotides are TGTGCCAGCAGTTCGCCAAACGGACTAGGGGACAGATACGAGCAGTACTTC.

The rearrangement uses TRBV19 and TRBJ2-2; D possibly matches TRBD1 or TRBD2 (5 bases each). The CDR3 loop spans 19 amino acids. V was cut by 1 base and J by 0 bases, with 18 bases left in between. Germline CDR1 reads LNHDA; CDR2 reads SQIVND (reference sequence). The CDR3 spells CASSIAKGSGATNTGELFF. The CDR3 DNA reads TGTGCCAGTAGTATAGCTAAGGGGTCCGGGGCCACGAACACCGGGGAGCTGTTTTTT.

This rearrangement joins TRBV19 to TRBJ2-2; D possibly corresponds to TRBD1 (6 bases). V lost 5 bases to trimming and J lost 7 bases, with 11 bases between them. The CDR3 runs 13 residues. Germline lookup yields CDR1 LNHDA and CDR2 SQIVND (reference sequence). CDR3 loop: CASSDHRDGELFF. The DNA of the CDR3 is TGTGCCAGTAGTGACCACAGGGACGGGGAGCTGTTTTTT.

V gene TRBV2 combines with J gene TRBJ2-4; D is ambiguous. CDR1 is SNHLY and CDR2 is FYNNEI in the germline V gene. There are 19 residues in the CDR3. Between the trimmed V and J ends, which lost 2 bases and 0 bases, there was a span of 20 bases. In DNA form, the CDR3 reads TGTGCCAGCAGTGAATTGAGCAACCCGACAAAACTAGCCAAAAACATTCAGTACTTC. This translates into CASSELSNPTKLAKNIQYF.

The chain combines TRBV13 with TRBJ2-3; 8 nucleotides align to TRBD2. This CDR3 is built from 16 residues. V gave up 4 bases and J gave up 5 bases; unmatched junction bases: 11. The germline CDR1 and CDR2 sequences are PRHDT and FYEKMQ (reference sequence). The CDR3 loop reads CASSSRTSRAGDTQYF. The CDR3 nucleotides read TGTGCCAGCAGCTCCCGGACTAGCAGGGCCGGAGATACGCAGTATTTT.

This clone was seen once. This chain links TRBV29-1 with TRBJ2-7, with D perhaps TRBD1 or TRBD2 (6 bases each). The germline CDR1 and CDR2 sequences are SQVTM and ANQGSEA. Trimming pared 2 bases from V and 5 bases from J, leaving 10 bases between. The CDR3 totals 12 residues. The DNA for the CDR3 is TGCAGCGTTGAATGGAGGGGGGACGAGCAGTACTTC. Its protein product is CSVEWRGDEQYF.

CDR3 region: CASPRGDRAF. The CDR3 bases are TGTGCCAGCCCCAGAGGGGACAGGGCTTTT. The chain combines TRBV21-1 with TRBJ1-4; the D segment call TRBD1 is taken from the table without a DNA check. TRBV21-1 is reported as a pseudogene. The CDR3 is 10 amino acids.

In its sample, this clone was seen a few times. CDR3 bases: TGTGCCAGCAGCCCGACTGGACAGGGGAACACTGAAGCTTTCTTT. This codes for CASSPTGQGNTEAFF. The genes are TRBV11-3 and TRBJ1-1, with 8 bases lining up with TRBD1. Unmatched junction bases numbered 6, after V lost 5 bases and J lost 1 base. CDR1 and CDR2 from the germline V gene are SGHNT and YENEEA. The CDR3 consists of 15 residues.

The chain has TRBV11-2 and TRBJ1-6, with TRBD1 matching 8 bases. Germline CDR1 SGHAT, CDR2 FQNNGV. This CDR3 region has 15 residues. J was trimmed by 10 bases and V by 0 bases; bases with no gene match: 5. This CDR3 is CASSLELGQASPLHF. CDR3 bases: TGTGCCAGCAGCTTAGAGTTGGGACAGGCATCACCCCTCCACTTT.

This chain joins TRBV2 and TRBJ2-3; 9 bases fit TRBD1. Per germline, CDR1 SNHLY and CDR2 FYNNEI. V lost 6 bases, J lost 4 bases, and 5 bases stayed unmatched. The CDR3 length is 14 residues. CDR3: CASRARTGADTQYF. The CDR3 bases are TGTGCCAGCAGGGCACGGACAGGGGCAGATACGCAGTATTTT.

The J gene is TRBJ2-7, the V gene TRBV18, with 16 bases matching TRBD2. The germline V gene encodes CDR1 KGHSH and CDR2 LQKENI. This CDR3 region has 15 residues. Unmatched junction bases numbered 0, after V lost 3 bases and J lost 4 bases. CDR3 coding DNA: TGTGCCAGCTCACCGGGACTAGCGGGAGGGTACGAGCAGTACTTC. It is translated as CASSPGLAGGYEQYF.

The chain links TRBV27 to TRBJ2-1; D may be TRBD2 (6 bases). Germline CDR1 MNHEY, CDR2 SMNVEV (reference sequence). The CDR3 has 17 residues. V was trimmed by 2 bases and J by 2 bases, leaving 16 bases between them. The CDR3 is CASSLTPAGTTYNEQFF. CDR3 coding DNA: TGTGCCAGCAGTTTAACCCCAGCGGGTACCACCTACAATGAGCAGTTCTTC.

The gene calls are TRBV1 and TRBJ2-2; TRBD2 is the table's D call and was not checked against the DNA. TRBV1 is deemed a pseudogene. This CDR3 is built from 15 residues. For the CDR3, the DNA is TGCACCAGCAGCCAAGTCCCCGGTCTCACCGGGGAGCTGTTTTTT. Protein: CTSSQVPGLTGELFF.

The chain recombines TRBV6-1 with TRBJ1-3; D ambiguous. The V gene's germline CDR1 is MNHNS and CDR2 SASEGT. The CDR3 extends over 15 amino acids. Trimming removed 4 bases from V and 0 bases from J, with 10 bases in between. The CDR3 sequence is CASSAAGISGNTIYF. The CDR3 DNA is TGTGCCAGCAGTGCCGCAGGAATCTCTGGAAACACCATATATTTT.

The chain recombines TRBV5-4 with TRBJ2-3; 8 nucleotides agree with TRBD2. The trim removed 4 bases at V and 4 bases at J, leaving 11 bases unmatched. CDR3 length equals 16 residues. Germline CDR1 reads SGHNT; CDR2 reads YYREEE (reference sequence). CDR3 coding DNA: TGTGCCAGCAGCCCCCGGGGGGGGCGCGTCGCAGATACGCAGTATTTT. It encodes CASSPRGGRVADTQYF.

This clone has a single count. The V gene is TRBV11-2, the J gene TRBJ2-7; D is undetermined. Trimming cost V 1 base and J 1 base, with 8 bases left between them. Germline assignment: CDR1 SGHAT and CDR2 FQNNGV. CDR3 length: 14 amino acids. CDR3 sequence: CASSLGVGSYEQYF. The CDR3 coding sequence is TGTGCCAGCAGCTTAGGTGTAGGTTCCTACGAGCAGTACTTC.